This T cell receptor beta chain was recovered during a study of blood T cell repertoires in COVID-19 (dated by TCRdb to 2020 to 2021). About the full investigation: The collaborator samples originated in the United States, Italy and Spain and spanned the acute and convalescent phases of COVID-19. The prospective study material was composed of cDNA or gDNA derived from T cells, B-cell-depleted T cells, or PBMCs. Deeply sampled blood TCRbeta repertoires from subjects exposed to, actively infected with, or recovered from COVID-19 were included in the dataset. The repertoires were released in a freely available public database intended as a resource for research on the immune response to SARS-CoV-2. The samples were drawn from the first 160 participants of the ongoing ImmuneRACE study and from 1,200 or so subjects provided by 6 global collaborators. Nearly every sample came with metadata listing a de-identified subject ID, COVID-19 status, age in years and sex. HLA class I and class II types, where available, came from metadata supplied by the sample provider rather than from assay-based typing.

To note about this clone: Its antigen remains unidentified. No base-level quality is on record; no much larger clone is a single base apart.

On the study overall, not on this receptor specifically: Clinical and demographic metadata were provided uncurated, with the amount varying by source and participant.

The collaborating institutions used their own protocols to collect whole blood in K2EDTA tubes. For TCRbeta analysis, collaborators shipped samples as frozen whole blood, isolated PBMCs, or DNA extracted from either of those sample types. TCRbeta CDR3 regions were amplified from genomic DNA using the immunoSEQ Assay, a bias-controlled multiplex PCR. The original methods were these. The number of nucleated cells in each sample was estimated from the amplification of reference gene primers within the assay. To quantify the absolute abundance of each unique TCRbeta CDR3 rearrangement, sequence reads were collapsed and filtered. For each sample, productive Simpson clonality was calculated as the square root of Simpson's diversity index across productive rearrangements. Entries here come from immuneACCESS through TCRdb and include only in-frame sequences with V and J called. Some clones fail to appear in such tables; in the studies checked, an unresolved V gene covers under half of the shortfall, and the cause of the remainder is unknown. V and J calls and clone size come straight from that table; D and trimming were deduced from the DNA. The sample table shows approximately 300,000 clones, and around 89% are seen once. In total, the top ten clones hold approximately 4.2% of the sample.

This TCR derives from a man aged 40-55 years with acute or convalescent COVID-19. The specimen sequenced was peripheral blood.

The bases are TGTGCCAGCAGTTTAGGGAGCGGGGGGCGACCAGCCTACAATGAGCAGTTCTTC. The encoded protein is CASSLGSGGRPAYNEQFF. In this chain, TRBV28 is recombined with TRBJ2-1; 9 central nucleotides agree with TRBD2. Here V drops 2 bases and J drops 2 bases, and the junction holds 10 bases not matched to any gene. The CDR3 runs 18 residues from the cysteine to the phenylalanine. Solely the CDR3 DNA is kept, with 54 bases framed from the first base. The germline V gene encodes CDR1 MDHEN and CDR2 SYDVKM.